These T cell receptor beta chains were read from a single sample in a study of T cells in Graves' hyperthyroidism and ophthalmopathy. Using its own MiXCR run on the multiplex PCR reads, TCRdb lists one record per CDR3 protein. The data contain approximately 350,000 distinct CDR3 sequences, 15% of them seen just once; the ten biggest clones take up approximately 19%. The sequencing sample was made of blood. These receptors all stem from a woman in her sixties with Graves' ophthalmopathy. Each CDR3 is given with its conserved first and last residue. A D gene is named only where the DNA matches it firmly. Size is stated for part of the rows, as once, few or many counts, or as a class when the clone is expanded.

TRBV2,TRBJ1-6,NA,NA,CASTPDSPNSPLHF,TGTGCCAGCACTCCCGACAGCCCGAATTCACCCCTCCACTTT
TRBV24-1,TRBJ2-1,TRBD2,many,CATSDQNGLGKGSEQFF,TGTGCCACCAGTGATCAAAACGGACTAGGAAAAGGATCTGAGCAGTTCTTC
TRBV2,TRBJ2-3,TRBD2,NA,CASNQGTSAPGRDTQYF,TGTGCCAGCAACCAAGGGACTAGCGCTCCGGGGCGAGATACGCAGTATTTT
TRBV28,TRBJ2-5,TRBD2,many,CAAGTTQETQYF,TGTGCCGCTGGGACTACCCAAGAGACCCAGTACTTC
TRBV28,TRBJ2-2,TRBD2,NA,CASSLPTAGTSRPGELFF,TGTGCCAGCAGTTTACCCACCGCCGGGACTAGTCGCCCCGGGGAGCTGTTTTTT
TRBV6-2/TRBV6-3,TRBJ2-5,NA,many,CASSYRDGRLGTQYF,TGTGCCAGCAGTTACAGGGACGGGCGGTTGGGGACCCAGTACTTC
TRBV12-3/TRBV12-4,TRBJ1-1,NA,NA,CASSLSFEAFF,TGTGCCAGCAGTTTGAGCTTTGAAGCTTTCTTT
TRBV24-1,TRBJ2-7,TRBD2,many,CATSDPRSGTAYEQYF,TGTGCCACCAGTGATCCACGTAGCGGGACGGCCTACGAGCAGTACTTC
TRBV9,TRBJ2-1,TRBD2,few,CASGSGVLGLAINEQFF,TGTGCCAGCGGATCTGGGGTATTGGGACTAGCAATCAATGAGCAGTTCTTC
TRBV5-5,TRBJ2-5,TRBD2,NA,CASSFSSGRAEETQYF,TGTGCCAGCAGCTTCTCTAGCGGGAGGGCAGAAGAGACCCAGTACTTC
TRBV11-3,TRBJ2-5,NA,few,CASSSGSSGETQYF,TGTGCCAGCAGCTCCGGGTCTTCTGGGGAGACCCAGTACTTC
TRBV12-3/TRBV12-4,TRBJ2-5,TRBD2,NA,CVSSLLAGEQETQYF,TGTGTCAGCAGTCTACTAGCGGGGGAACAAGAGACCCAGTACTTC
TRBV5-1,TRBJ2-7,TRBD1,few,CASSPPWTGKSYEQYF,TGCGCCAGCAGCCCCCCCTGGACAGGTAAATCATACGAGCAGTACTTC
TRBV5-1,TRBJ2-5,NA,NA,CASSLAGQVAQYF,TGCGCCAGCAGCTTGGCCGGGCAAGTGGCCCAGTACTTC
TRBV7-6,TRBJ2-7,NA,NA,CASSNRDWDYEQYF,TGTGCCAGCAGCAACCGGGACTGGGACTACGAGCAGTACTTC
TRBV29-1,TRBJ2-7,NA,NA,CSVMIAVEQYF,TGCAGCGTTATGATAGCTGTAGAGCAGTACTTC
TRBV7-2,TRBJ2-3,TRBD2,many,CASSLGTSGITDTQYF,TGTGCCAGCAGCCTTGGGACTAGCGGGATTACAGATACGCAGTATTTT
TRBV9,TRBJ2-3,NA,NA,CASSPSTLGDTQYF,TGTGCCAGCAGCCCCAGCACCCTTGGTGATACGCAGTATTTT
TRBV2,TRBJ2-4,NA,many,CASSAEMNFKNIQYF,TGTGCCAGCAGCGCGGAAATGAACTTCAAAAACATTCAGTACTTC
TRBV20-1,TRBJ2-3,TRBD2,many,CSAETRTSGSTDTQYF,TGCAGTGCCGAAACCCGGACTAGCGGAAGCACAGATACGCAGTATTTT
TRBV28,TRBJ2-7,NA,many,CASTEGGRGRSYEQYF,TGTGCCAGCACGGAAGGAGGCCGGGGGCGCTCCTACGAGCAGTACTTC
TRBV5-1,TRBJ2-3,TRBD2,many,CASSPGRLAGGRDTQYF,TGCGCCAGCAGCCCCGGACGACTAGCGGGAGGACGAGATACGCAGTATTTT
TRBV5-1,TRBJ2-1,TRBD2,NA,CASSLASGTYNEQFF,TGCGCCAGCAGCTTAGCTAGCGGGACCTACAATGAGCAGTTCTTC
TRBV7-2,TRBJ2-5,NA,many,CASSSSLMETQYF,TGTGCCAGCAGCTCGAGTTTGATGGAGACCCAGTACTTC
TRBV6-1,TRBJ1-6,NA,few,CASETGPIRTPLHF,TGTGCCAGCGAAACAGGGCCGATTAGAACACCCCTCCACTTT
TRBV18,TRBJ2-1,TRBD2,few,CASSETSGNNEQFF,TGTGCCAGCTCGGAAACTAGCGGGAACAATGAGCAGTTCTTC
TRBV28,TRBJ2-1,NA,NA,CASSPGDFEQFF,TGTGCCAGCAGTCCCGGGGACTTCGAGCAGTTCTTC
TRBV4-2,TRBJ1-6,NA,NA,CASSQDRTDNNSPLHF,TGTGCCAGCAGCCAAGATAGGACAGACAATAATTCACCCCTCCACTTT
TRBV10-1,TRBJ2-1,NA,NA,CASSESKVAANEQFF,TGCGCCAGCAGTGAGTCCAAGGTAGCGGCAAATGAGCAGTTCTTC
TRBV7-2,TRBJ1-4,NA,many,CASSVDPEYEKLFF,TGTGCCAGCAGCGTGGACCCGGAATATGAAAAACTGTTTTTT
TRBV3-1,TRBJ1-4,NA,many,CASSQEGRPRLFF,TGTGCCAGCAGCCAAGAAGGGCGACCGCGGTTGTTTTTT
TRBV19,TRBJ2-1,NA,NA,CASSMGSGDYNEQFF,TGTGCCAGTAGTATGGGCTCGGGGGACTACAATGAGCAGTTCTTC
TRBV7-9,TRBJ2-6,NA,few,CASSPYRAVSGANVPTF,TGTGCCAGCAGCCCATACAGGGCAGTCTCTGGGGCCAACGTCCCGACTTTC
TRBV27,TRBJ2-7,NA,many,CASSFTASYEQYF,TGTGCCAGCAGTTTCACGGCCTCCTACGAGCAGTACTTC
TRBV2,TRBJ2-7,NA,few,CASSEGGARGHEQYF,TGTGCCAGCAGTGAAGGGGGAGCTCGAGGCCACGAGCAGTACTTC
TRBV19,TRBJ1-4,NA,few,CASSILGQANEKLFF,TGTGCCAGTAGTATCCTGGGACAAGCTAATGAAAAACTGTTTTTT
TRBV20-1,TRBJ2-5,NA,NA,CSARSAREVQETQYF,TGCAGTGCTAGATCGGCCAGGGAGGTTCAAGAGACCCAGTACTTC
TRBV27,TRBJ2-7,TRBD2,NA,CASRGGSHYEQYF,TGTGCCAGCAGGGGCGGGAGCCACTACGAGCAGTACTTC
TRBV5-1,TRBJ2-3,NA,many,CASSSPSQGDTQYF,TGCGCCAGCAGTTCTCCTTCACAGGGAGATACGCAGTATTTT
TRBV28,TRBJ1-5,NA,many,CASKERGSGSNQPQHF,TGTGCCAGCAAGGAAAGGGGGTCCGGGAGCAATCAGCCCCAGCATTTT
TRBV20-1,TRBJ2-2,NA,NA,CSATIPGWGGELFF,TGCAGTGCTACCATTCCCGGGTGGGGCGGGGAGCTGTTTTTT
TRBV7-2,TRBJ2-4,NA,few,CASSEAPSRAKNIQYF,TGTGCCAGCAGTGAAGCCCCCTCTAGGGCCAAAAACATTCAGTACTTC
TRBV14,TRBJ2-7,NA,few,CASSQDSGKGWEQYF,TGTGCCAGCAGCCAAGACTCCGGAAAGGGGTGGGAGCAGTACTTC
TRBV5-8,TRBJ2-1,NA,few,CASSHSGVGYNEQFF,TGTGCCAGCAGCCACTCCGGAGTTGGCTACAATGAGCAGTTCTTC
TRBV24-1,TRBJ2-1,TRBD2,NA,CATSETTSGRNYEQFF,TGTGCCACCAGTGAAACGACTAGCGGGAGAAACTATGAGCAGTTCTTC
TRBV5-1,TRBJ2-2,NA,many,CASSPRTATGELFF,TGCGCCAGCAGCCCACGGACAGCCACCGGGGAGCTGTTTTTT
TRBV5-6,TRBJ2-1,TRBD2,NA,CASSLAAGSGFSYNEQFF,TGTGCCAGCAGCTTGGCCGCGGGTAGCGGGTTCTCCTACAATGAGCAGTTCTTC
TRBV19,TRBJ2-1,NA,NA,CASNMGTNYNEQFF,TGTGCCAGTAACATGGGGACAAACTACAATGAGCAGTTCTTC
TRBV27,TRBJ1-6,NA,NA,CASSPVVTSGTFGSPLHF,TGTGCCAGCAGTCCCGTCGTCACTTCAGGGACCTTCGGTTCACCCCTCCACTTT
TRBV24-1,TRBJ2-1,NA,many,CATSDGTASSYNEQFF,TGTGCCACCAGTGATGGGACCGCGAGCTCCTACAATGAGCAGTTCTTC